The 9 T cell receptor beta chains listed next were all sequenced from one sample in a study of cytomegalovirus exposure and HLA in healthy donors. With 60 Vbeta and 13 Jbeta primers, the PCR was carried out. The table came from immunoSEQ multiplex PCR; TCRdb's copy has only in-frame clones and leaves some out. This table holds 95,000 to 100,000 clones, less than 80% found once. Sample: PBMCs. The source is a man in his forties in good health and CMV-seronegative.

The chain carries TRBV6-5 and TRBJ1-2; D gene uncertain. The V end was cut by 5 bases, the J end by 4 bases, with 14 bases between. The germline V gene encodes CDR1 MNHEY and CDR2 SVGAGI. This CDR3 region has 14 residues. CDR3 amino acids: CASSTLGASYGYTF. The CDR3, as DNA: TGTGCCAGCAGTACCCTCGGAGCTTCCTATGGCTACACCTTC.

The rearrangement links TRBV7-3 to TRBJ2-5; D is undetermined. The V and J ends lost 2 bases and 5 bases respectively, with 9 bases between them. Looked up from germline, CDR1 is SGHTA and CDR2 is FQGTGA. The CDR3 has 13 residues. The CDR3 coding sequence is TGTGCCAGCAGCTTAGACATCGATGAGACCCAGTACTTC. This translates into CASSLDIDETQYF. The full variable domain, completed using reference TRBV7-3 and TRBJ2-5, is GAGVSQTPSNKVTEKGKYVELRCDPISGHTALYWYRQSLGQGPEFLIYFQGTGAADDSGLPNDRFFAVRPEGSVSTLKIQRTERGDSAVYLCASSLDIDETQYFGPGTRLLVL.

The rearrangement links TRBV5-4 to TRBJ2-1, with 12 positions matching TRBD2. Trimming took 2 bases from V and 1 from J; bases not matched to a gene: 4. This CDR3 has 17 amino acids. Germline CDR1 is SGHNT and CDR2 is YYREEE (reference sequence). CDR3 protein: CASSFLAGGRSYNEQFF. The CDR3 region has the DNA TGTGCCAGCAGCTTCCTAGCGGGGGGGCGATCCTACAATGAGCAGTTCTTC.

The chain is built from TRBV9 and TRBJ1-5; no reliable D call. Germline V lookup: CDR1 SGDLS, CDR2 YYNGEE. The CDR3 sequence is 13 residues long. The germline V and J ends were trimmed by 0 bases and 6 bases, with 7 bases remaining between them. DNA of the CDR3: TGTGCCAGCAGCGTAGGATCGGGTCAGCCCCAGCATTTT. Residues: CASSVGSGQPQHF. The variable domain in full, completed from reference TRBV9 and TRBJ1-5, reads DSGVTQTPKHLITATGQRVTLRCSPRSGDLSVYWYQQSLDQGLQFLIQYYNGEERAKGNILERFSAQQFPDLHSELNLSSLELGDSALYFCASSVGSGQPQHFGDGTRLSIL.

The chain has TRBV19 and TRBJ2-1; 8 bases fit TRBD1. J gave up 5 bases and V 3 bases, and 6 bases lay outside the gene matches. CDR3 length: 15 amino acids. Germline V gene sequence: CDR1 LNHDA, CDR2 SQIVND (reference sequence). This CDR3 reads CASSIPPGGHNEQFF. The CDR3 nucleotides read TGTGCCAGTAGTATCCCGCCAGGGGGCCACAATGAGCAGTTCTTC.

This chain links TRBV7-2 with TRBJ1-5; D possibly corresponds to TRBD1 (5 bases). CDR1 SGHTA and CDR2 FQGNSA come from the germline V gene. V dropped 5 bases and J dropped 5 bases, with 16 bases sitting between them. This CDR3 contains 15 residues. CDR3: CASSMTSGVDQPQHF. The DNA of the CDR3 is TGTGCCAGCAGCATGACCTCGGGGGTGGATCAGCCCCAGCATTTT.

The CDR3 nucleotides are TGTGCCAGCAGCGTAGGCAGCGGGGGTCGTGATGAGCAGTTCTTC. Amino acid sequence: CASSVGSGGRDEQFF. The genes are TRBV9 and TRBJ2-1; 8 bases are a match to TRBD2. The CDR3 is 15 amino acids. Germline loops: CDR1 SGDLS, CDR2 YYNGEE. V lost 0 bases, J lost 8 bases, and 7 bases stayed unmatched.

In its sample, this clone was seen once. This chain joins TRBV4-3 and TRBJ2-5; 10 bases align to TRBD2. The DNA end favors TRBJ2-7, so the J call may be wrong. The CDR3 has 17 amino acids. Germline V gene data show CDR1 as LGHNA and CDR2 as YSLEER. CDR3 in DNA: TGCGCCAGCAGCCACAGTCTAGCGGGGGCCCGATCCTACGAGCAGTACTTC. Translated: CASSHSLAGARSYEQYF.

The chain is built from TRBV6-4 and TRBJ2-3, with 7 bases matching TRBD1. The V gene end was trimmed by 3 bases and the J gene end by 2 bases; junction bases not matched to a gene: 2. CDR3 length equals 14 residues. Germline V CDR1 and CDR2: MRHNA, SNTAGT. The CDR3 DNA reads TGTGCCAGCAGTGAAGGGGGCGACACAGATACGCAGTATTTT. Translation gives CASSEGGDTDTQYF.